A single sample is the source of the 4 T cell receptor beta chains below, sequenced in a study of shared clonotypes between healthy human individuals. TCRdb's table, derived via immunoSEQ multiplex PCR, lists solely in-frame clones and lacks some. The sample records around 1.1 million clones, 60% to 85% being singletons. The sample consisted of memory CD4+ T cells from PBMCs. The subset was: CD45RA-negative fraction. All receptors come from a man between 18 and 29 years old in good health. Some clones in this sample may be carry-over from other donors' samples.

V and J are TRBV2 and TRBJ2-2, with TRBD1 matching 7 bases. Germline assignment: CDR1 SNHLY and CDR2 FYNNEI. The CDR3 runs to 19 residues. With 7 bases clipped from V and 0 bases from J, the junction kept 17 bases outside the gene matches. The CDR3 region is CASTLFRVQGPANTGELFF. DNA of the CDR3: TGTGCCAGCACCCTTTTTAGGGTACAGGGGCCCGCGAACACCGGGGAGCTGTTTTTT.

The chain is built from TRBV4-1 and TRBJ2-7; 14 nucleotides agree with TRBD2. J gave up 9 bases and V 0 bases, and 7 bases lay outside the gene matches. Per germline, CDR1 MGHRA and CDR2 YSYEKL. The CDR3 has 16 amino acids. The CDR3 is CASSQDRLAGGSTQYF. The CDR3 DNA reads TGCGCCAGCAGCCAAGATCGACTAGCGGGAGGGTCGACGCAGTACTTC.

The gene calls are TRBV28 and TRBJ1-3; no definite D call. Germline V gene lookup returns CDR1 MDHEN and CDR2 SYDVKM. V lost 5 bases, J lost 0 bases, and 11 bases lay in between. This CDR3 is 15 amino acids long. The CDR3 DNA sequence: TGTGCCAGCAGTCTCTCGACGGGCTCTGGAAACACCATATATTTT. This codes for CASSLSTGSGNTIYF.

The table lists this clone with a few counts. The same CDR3 arises from other DNA sequences in this sample as well. The V call is TRBV6-5, the J call TRBJ2-3, with 8 bases that match TRBD2. The CDR3 has 12 residues. The V gene's germline CDR1 is MNHEY and CDR2 SVGAGI. J was trimmed by 8 bases and V by 2 bases; bases with no gene match: 0. The CDR3 reads CASSYRGGTQYF. Written as DNA, the CDR3 is TGTGCCAGCAGTTACCGGGGGGGTACGCAGTATTTT.